This TCR beta chain appears in the sequencing data of a study of blood T cell repertoires in COVID-19. Study as a whole: Researchers got acute and convalescent COVID-19 samples from the United States, Italy and Spain. PBMCs, B-cell-depleted T cells, or T cells were the source of the cDNA or gDNA that made up the material.

Per the authors' pipeline: It was from reference gene primer amplification that nucleated cell counts were estimated. Generated by immunoSEQ multiplex PCR, the TCRdb table keeps only in-frame clones and is missing some. V, J and clone size reflect that table, while D and trimming were determined from the DNA. There are more than 65,000 clones in the sample; roughly 80% occur only once, and more than 9.5% lies in the top ten. The CDR3 totals 15 residues. Germline CDR1 reads SGHRS; CDR2 reads YFSETQ. V trimming: 5 bases; J trimming: 4 bases; junction bases outside the gene matches: 8. The sequencing sample was made of peripheral blood. The clonotype was recovered from a woman older than 75 with acute or convalescent COVID-19. This chain uses TRBV5-1 with TRBJ2-1; 8 positions match TRBD2. The CDR3 DNA sequence: TGCGCCAGCAGATCTACTAGCGGAGCTTACAATGAGCAGTTCTTC. Protein product: CASRSTSGAYNEQFF.